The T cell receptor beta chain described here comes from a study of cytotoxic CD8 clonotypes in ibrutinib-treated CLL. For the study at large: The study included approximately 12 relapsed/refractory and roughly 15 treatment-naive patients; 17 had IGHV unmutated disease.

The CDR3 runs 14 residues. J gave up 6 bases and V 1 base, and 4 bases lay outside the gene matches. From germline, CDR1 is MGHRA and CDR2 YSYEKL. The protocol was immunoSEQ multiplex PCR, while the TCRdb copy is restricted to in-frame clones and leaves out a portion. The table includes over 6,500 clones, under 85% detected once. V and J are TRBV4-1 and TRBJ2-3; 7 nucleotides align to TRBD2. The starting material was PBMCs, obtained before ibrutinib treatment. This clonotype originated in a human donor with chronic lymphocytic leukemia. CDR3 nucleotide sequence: TGCGCCAGCAGCCAAGGCCTAGCGGTGGATACGCAGTATTTT. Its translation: CASSQGLAVDTQYF.